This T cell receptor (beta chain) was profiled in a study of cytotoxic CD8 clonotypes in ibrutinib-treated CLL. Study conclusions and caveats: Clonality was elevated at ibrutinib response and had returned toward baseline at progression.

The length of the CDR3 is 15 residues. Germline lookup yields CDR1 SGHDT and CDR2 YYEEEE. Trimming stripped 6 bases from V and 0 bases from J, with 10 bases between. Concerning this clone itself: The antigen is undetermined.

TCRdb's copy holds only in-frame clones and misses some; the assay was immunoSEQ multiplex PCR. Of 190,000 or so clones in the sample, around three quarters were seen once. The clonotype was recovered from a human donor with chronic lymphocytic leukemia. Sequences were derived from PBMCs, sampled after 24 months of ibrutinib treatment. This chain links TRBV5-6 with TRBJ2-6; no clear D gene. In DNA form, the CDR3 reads TGTGCCAGCACCCCGGGCCGCTCTGGGGCCAACGTCCTGACTTTC. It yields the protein CASTPGRSGANVLTF.